This is a list of T cell receptor beta chains from one sample in a study of T-cell memory formation after mild COVID-19. TCRdb independently ran MiXCR on the 5' RACE reads; one entry per CDR3 protein. The data hold over 400,000 distinct CDR3 sequences, with more than 20% observed a single time. The sample comprised PBMCs or a T cell subset sorted from them (not recorded which). Every receptor here comes from an adult woman who had mild COVID-19 (a few samples of this study predate the infection). Cell type and time point are not known. Both conserved end residues are part of each CDR3. Each record gives: clone size, V gene, D gene, J gene, CDR3 protein, CDR3 DNA. A D gene is named only where the DNA matches it firmly. For some rows the clone size is stated as once, few or many, or as a class when expanded; others skip it.

>NA|TRBV4-1|TRBD1|TRBJ1-1
CASSQARGREGTEAFF
TGCGCCAGCAGCCAGGCCAGGGGGCGCGAGGGCACTGAAGCTTTCTTT
>NA|TRBV6-5|TRBD1|TRBJ2-7
CASSWGTGNEQYF
TGTGCCAGCAGTTGGGGGACAGGGAACGAGCAGTACTTC
>NA|TRBV5-5|NA|TRBJ2-1
CASSSYTGHTNEQFF
TGTGCCAGCAGCTCCTATACCGGGCACACTAATGAGCAGTTCTTC
>NA|TRBV14|NA|TRBJ1-2
CASSQVAANYGYTF
TGTGCCAGCAGCCAAGTAGCGGCTAACTATGGCTACACCTTC
>few|TRBV10-3|NA|TRBJ2-7
CAIRGQDEQYF
TGTGCCATCAGGGGGCAGGACGAGCAGTACTTC
>few|TRBV12-3/TRBV12-4|TRBD1|TRBJ2-7
CASSPRGRLDEQYF
TGTGCCAGCAGCCCCAGGGGGCGCTTAGACGAGCAGTACTTC
>few|TRBV7-9|NA|TRBJ2-5
CASSSHTGTQYF
TGTGCCAGCAGCTCCCATACCGGAACCCAGTACTTC
>many|TRBV6-2/TRBV6-3|TRBD1|TRBJ2-7
CASSWTGYEQYF
TGTGCCAGCAGTTGGACAGGCTACGAGCAGTACTTC
>NA|TRBV4-1|NA|TRBJ2-7
CASSQVEVTSYGQYF
TGCGCCAGCAGCCAAGTGGAAGTGACGTCCTACGGGCAGTACTTC
>few|TRBV7-6|NA|TRBJ1-1
CASSLAQIMNTEAFF
TGTGCCAGCAGCTTAGCGCAGATTATGAACACTGAAGCTTTCTTT
>few|TRBV29-1|TRBD1|TRBJ2-7
CSVEGRQGEVEQYF
TGCAGCGTTGAAGGGCGACAGGGCGAGGTGGAGCAGTACTTC
>NA|TRBV11-2|TRBD2|TRBJ2-5
CASSRTSGGSQETQYF
TGTGCCAGCAGTCGAACTAGCGGAGGTTCCCAAGAGACCCAGTACTTC
>NA|TRBV30|NA|TRBJ1-2
CAWSATPTRSWGYTF
TGTGCCTGGAGTGCGACCCCGACACGATCCTGGGGCTACACCTTC
>NA|TRBV2|NA|TRBJ2-1
CASSGPGLNEQFF
TGTGCCAGCAGCGGCCCGGGGCTCAATGAGCAGTTCTTC
>NA|TRBV29-1|NA|TRBJ2-5
CSVVPRVETQYF
TGCAGCGTTGTGCCTAGGGTAGAGACCCAGTACTTC
>few|TRBV7-2|TRBD2|TRBJ2-5
CASSLGGGDGAYF
TGTGCCAGCAGCTTAGGGGGAGGGGACGGCGCGTACTTC
>few|TRBV12-3/TRBV12-4|NA|TRBJ2-7
CASSLGSSGRPYEQYF
TGTGCCAGCAGTTTAGGATCGTCAGGGAGGCCTTACGAGCAGTACTTC
>NA|TRBV9|TRBD1|TRBJ2-5
CASSFRDSQETQYF
TGTGCCAGCAGCTTCCGGGACAGTCAAGAGACCCAGTACTTC
>NA|TRBV5-1|NA|TRBJ2-5
CASSIGSQETQYF
TGCGCCAGCAGCATAGGTAGCCAAGAGACCCAGTACTTC
>NA|TRBV20-1|TRBD1|TRBJ2-2
CSAREMWGQTNTGELFF
TGCAGTGCTAGAGAAATGTGGGGACAGACGAACACCGGGGAGCTGTTTTTT
>few|TRBV11-3|NA|TRBJ2-3
CASSFALGGADTQYF
TGTGCCAGCAGCTTCGCACTAGGAGGGGCAGATACGCAGTATTTT
>NA|TRBV5-1|NA|TRBJ2-2
CASSLSWRGPNTGELFF
TGCGCCAGCAGCCTTTCTTGGAGAGGTCCGAACACCGGGGAGCTGTTTTTT
>NA|TRBV6-5|TRBD1|TRBJ1-1
CASSSRQGESTEAFF
TGTGCCAGCAGTAGTCGACAGGGGGAGAGCACTGAAGCTTTCTTT
>NA|TRBV4-1|TRBD1|TRBJ2-2
CASSQAPGTGNTGELFF
TGCGCCAGCAGCCAAGCACCCGGGACAGGGAACACCGGGGAGCTGTTTTTT
>NA|TRBV7-9|NA|TRBJ2-2
CASSSHPGELFF
TGTGCCAGCAGCTCACACCCCGGGGAGCTGTTTTTT
>few|TRBV28|NA|TRBJ1-4
CASRLAGVLQTYNEKLFF
TGTGCCAGCAGGTTGGCCGGGGTTCTACAGACTTATAATGAAAAACTGTTTTTT
>few|TRBV4-3|TRBD2|TRBJ2-7
CASSPTEAGVYEQYF
TGCGCCAGCAGCCCCACGGAAGCGGGAGTCTACGAGCAGTACTTC
>NA|TRBV7-2|TRBD2|TRBJ2-1
CASSLRGTSLNEQFF
TGTGCCAGCAGCTTAAGGGGGACTAGCCTAAATGAGCAGTTCTTC
>few|TRBV4-1|TRBD1|TRBJ1-2
CASSQAAGGPYGYTF
TGCGCCAGCAGCCAAGCGGCAGGGGGCCCCTATGGCTACACCTTC
>few|TRBV6-5|TRBD2|TRBJ2-7
CASSYGLAGLSYEQYF
TGTGCCAGCAGTTACGGACTAGCGGGACTTTCCTACGAGCAGTACTTC
>NA|TRBV7-9|TRBD1|TRBJ2-3
CASSQQGARTDTQYF
TGTGCCAGCAGCCAACAGGGGGCGAGGACAGATACGCAGTATTTT
>many|TRBV7-9|NA|TRBJ2-3
CASSLVGSTDTQYF
TGTGCCAGCAGCTTAGTCGGGAGCACGGATACGCAGTATTTT
>NA|TRBV4-1|TRBD2|TRBJ2-2
CASSRGMGLAGLADTGELFF
TGCGCCAGCAGTAGAGGCATGGGGTTGGCGGGACTAGCGGACACCGGGGAGCTGTTTTTT
>few|TRBV3-1|NA|TRBJ1-5
CASSYGQSNQPQHF
TGTGCCAGCAGCTACGGACAGAGCAATCAGCCCCAGCATTTT
>NA|TRBV15|TRBD1|TRBJ1-1
CATSRGDSEAFF
TGTGCCACCAGCAGAGGGGACAGCGAAGCTTTCTTT
>NA|TRBV7-6|TRBD2|TRBJ2-1
CASSPIAGGNEQFF
TGTGCCAGCAGCCCTATAGCGGGAGGTAATGAGCAGTTCTTC
>NA|TRBV4-1|NA|TRBJ2-1
CASSQGPSGGIYNEQFF
TGCGCCAGCAGCCAGGGTCCGAGTGGGGGGATCTACAATGAGCAGTTCTTC
>NA|TRBV6-5|TRBD2|TRBJ2-7
CASSYRGLAGDEQYF
TGTGCCAGCAGTTATAGGGGACTAGCGGGAGACGAGCAGTACTTC
>once|TRBV20-1|NA|TRBJ2-3
CSALVSGNTQYF
TGCAGTGCCCTAGTTTCGGGGAATACGCAGTATTTT
>NA|TRBV7-9|NA|TRBJ1-1
CASIRAGIHTEAFF
TGTGCCAGCATTAGAGCGGGAATTCACACTGAAGCTTTCTTT
>few|TRBV27|NA|TRBJ1-1
CASSLYPTQIMNTEAFF
TGTGCCAGCAGTTTATACCCCACACAGATAATGAACACTGAAGCTTTCTTT
>NA|TRBV9|TRBD1|TRBJ1-3
CASSVTDRGSGNTIYF
TGTGCCAGCAGCGTAACCGACAGGGGCTCTGGAAACACCATATATTTT
>few|TRBV4-1|TRBD2|TRBJ2-1
CASSPPGLAGGVPFF
TGCGCCAGCAGCCCCCCTGGGCTAGCGGGGGGGGTTCCGTTCTTC
>NA|TRBV29-1|TRBD1|TRBJ2-3
CSVSTGATDTQYF
TGCAGCGTCTCTACAGGGGCCACAGATACGCAGTATTTT
>NA|TRBV5-1|NA|TRBJ1-1
CASSSTAMNTEAFF
TGCGCCAGCAGCTCGACAGCCATGAACACTGAAGCTTTCTTT
>few|TRBV2|NA|TRBJ1-3
CASRTSPVGNTIYF
TGTGCCAGCAGAACCTCCCCGGTAGGAAACACCATATATTTT
>few|TRBV12-3/TRBV12-4|NA|TRBJ2-7
CASSPGGGTSYEQYF
TGTGCCAGCAGTCCAGGGGGGGGCACATCCTACGAGCAGTACTTC
>NA|TRBV5-1|NA|TRBJ1-1
CASSTGTTASTEAFF
TGCGCCAGCAGCACCGGGACAACCGCGAGTACTGAAGCTTTCTTT